The rows below give T cell receptor beta chains drawn from one sample of a study of Graves' ophthalmopathy and Graves' hyperthyroidism. TCRdb independently ran MiXCR on the multiplex PCR reads; one entry per CDR3 protein. The repertoire holds 350,000 to 450,000 distinct CDR3 sequences, with around 21% as singletons. The sequencing input was peripheral blood. These receptors came from a young woman with stable Graves' hyperthyroidism. Both conserved end residues are part of each CDR3. The D gene is left open where the match is weak. Expanded clones are given a class, and other clones once, few, many or no size at all.

>TRBV12-3/TRBV12-4|15|-|-|TRBJ2-6
TGTGCCAGCAGTTTAGGGCTTTCTGGGGCCAACGTCCTGACTTTC
CASSLGLSGANVLTF
>TRBV2|14|TRBD1|many|TRBJ2-7
TGTGCCAGCAGTGCTGCAGGGGGTGGCTACGAGCAGTACTTC
CASSAAGGGYEQYF
>TRBV4-3|14|-|many|TRBJ2-5
TGCGCCAGCAGTGGCGGAGCGGAGGGTGAGACCCAGTACTTC
CASSGGAEGETQYF
>TRBV29-1|15|TRBD1|many|TRBJ1-5
TGCAGCGGGGGGGCGGACAGGGGGCACAATCAGCCCCAGCATTTT
CSGGADRGHNQPQHF
>TRBV6-2/TRBV6-3|16|TRBD2|few|TRBJ2-7
TGTGCCAGCAACCCGGGACTAGCATTCGAGGCCTACGAGCAGTACTTC
CASNPGLAFEAYEQYF
>TRBV12-3/TRBV12-4|13|-|many|TRBJ1-2
TGTGCCAGTGCGGGCGGGGCTCTCTATGGCTACACCTTC
CASAGGALYGYTF
>TRBV13|19|-|few|TRBJ1-3
TGTGCCAGCAGCTTAGCCCGGGCCCTGGGTCTAAGGTCTGGAAACACCATATATTTT
CASSLARALGLRSGNTIYF
>TRBV7-9|14|-|many|TRBJ2-5
TGTGCCAGCAGCACCCCAGGAGGTCGAGAGACCCAGTACTTC
CASSTPGGRETQYF
>TRBV30|14|-|few|TRBJ1-1
TGTGCCTGGAGAGCTAATATACTGAACACTGAAGCTTTCTTT
CAWRANILNTEAFF
>TRBV4-2|16|TRBD1|many|TRBJ1-2
TGTGCCAGCAGCCCGGTGGACAGGGCAGGGCTCTATGGCTACACCTTC
CASSPVDRAGLYGYTF
>TRBV6-1|15|TRBD2|many|TRBJ2-7
TGTGCCAGCAGTCTAGCGGGGGGGACGGTAGGGAAGCAGTACTTC
CASSLAGGTVGKQYF
>TRBV13|14|TRBD1|many|TRBJ2-7
TGTGCCAGCAGCCTCAGACAGGGTGCTTTTGAGCAGTACTTC
CASSLRQGAFEQYF
>TRBV29-1|15|TRBD1|many|TRBJ2-6
TGCAGCGCCGCCACAGGGGTGCGGGGGGCCAACGTCCTGACTTTC
CSAATGVRGANVLTF
>TRBV2|14|TRBD1|-|TRBJ1-1
TGTGCCAGCAGTGCCGGGACAGGGGTCCCTGAAGCTTTCTTT
CASSAGTGVPEAFF
>TRBV19|15|TRBD1|many|TRBJ2-7
TGTGCCAGTAGTATTGGACAGGGAAGCACCTACGAGCAGTACTTC
CASSIGQGSTYEQYF
>TRBV2|16|-|many|TRBJ2-7
TGTGCCAGCAGTGAATGGACGGTTAGCCCGGGGCAAGAGCAGTACTTC
CASSEWTVSPGQEQYF
>TRBV19|15|-|many|TRBJ1-5
TGTGCCAGTAGTATAGAAGGAGGGATGAATCAGCCCCAGCATTTT
CASSIEGGMNQPQHF
>TRBV12-3/TRBV12-4|13|-|many|TRBJ1-1
TGTGCCAGCACCATTGGGGGACGAGCTGAAGCTTTCTTT
CASTIGGRAEAFF
>TRBV11-2|14|-|many|TRBJ2-7
TGTGCCAGCAGCACCTCCCTCCAGCGGGACGAGCAGTACTTC
CASSTSLQRDEQYF
>TRBV2|15|-|many|TRBJ1-5
TGTGCCAGCAGTGAAGGGTGGGCGGCTAATCAGCCCCAGCATTTT
CASSEGWAANQPQHF
>TRBV28|15|-|many|TRBJ2-5
TGTGCCAGCTGGGGAGTGTTGGACAGCCAAGAGACCCAGTACTTC
CASWGVLDSQETQYF
>TRBV6-2/TRBV6-3|15|-|-|TRBJ1-2
TGTGCCTGCAGTTTCAACAGGGTAGCTAACTATGGCTACACCTTC
CACSFNRVANYGYTF
>TRBV6-1|16|TRBD1|many|TRBJ2-4
TGTGCCAGCAGTAAGGGACAGACGTTAGCCAAAAACATTCAGTACTTC
CASSKGQTLAKNIQYF
>TRBV6-5|17|TRBD2|many|TRBJ2-7
TGTGCCAGCAGTTACACTCTAGGGTCGGCGGGGGGTTACGAGCAGTACTTC
CASSYTLGSAGGYEQYF
>TRBV10-3|15|TRBD1|many|TRBJ2-5
TGTGCCATCAGTCCGGGACAGGTGGTACAAGAGACCCAGTACTTC
CAISPGQVVQETQYF
>TRBV7-2|15|TRBD1|many|TRBJ2-2
TGTGCCAGCAGCAAAGACCAGGGGGACACCGGGGAGCTGTTTTTT
CASSKDQGDTGELFF
>TRBV7-8|15|-|-|TRBJ1-2
TGTGCCAGCAGCCCCAATGTCGGCTCAAGTTATGGCTACACCTTC
CASSPNVGSSYGYTF
>TRBV29-1|16|TRBD1|many|TRBJ2-2
TGCAGCGTTGGGGCTGCGGACAGGGAATACACCGGGGAGCTGTTTTTT
CSVGAADREYTGELFF
>TRBV6-5|17|TRBD2|few|TRBJ2-5
TGTGCCAGCAGTTACGTATCTAGCGGGAGGAACCAAGAGACCCAGTACTTC
CASSYVSSGRNQETQYF
>TRBV27|12|-|many|TRBJ2-7
TGTGCCAGCGGGTGGTTGGGTCGCGAGCAGTACTTC
CASGWLGREQYF
>TRBV20-1|13|-|-|TRBJ2-7
TGCAGTGCTAGAGATGCGTATTCCTACGAGCAGTACTTC
CSARDAYSYEQYF
>TRBV11-2|15|-|many|TRBJ2-5
TGTGCCAGCAGCTTAGATTGGGGGGCGCAAGAGACCCAGTACTTC
CASSLDWGAQETQYF
>TRBV28|14|TRBD1|-|TRBJ2-5
TGTGCCAGCAGCGACAGGGAGAGTGAAGAGACCCAGTACTTC
CASSDRESEETQYF
>TRBV5-1|12|-|many|TRBJ1-1
TGCGCCAGCCATCTGGTGAACACTGAAGCTTTCTTT
CASHLVNTEAFF
>TRBV6-2/TRBV6-3|15|-|many|TRBJ2-5
TGTGCCAGCAGTTACGCGACTATTCTCACGGAGACCCAGTACTTC
CASSYATILTETQYF
>TRBV7-9|15|-|many|TRBJ1-1
TGTGCCAGCAGCTTGGACGGACCCTCGAACACTGAAGCTTTCTTT
CASSLDGPSNTEAFF
>TRBV20-1|13|-|many|TRBJ1-1
TGCAGTGCTAGAGACAGGGGTGAGCCTGAAGCTTTCTTT
CSARDRGEPEAFF
>TRBV6-1|14|TRBD1|-|TRBJ2-7
TGTGCCAGCAGTGGAGGGACAGGGAGGAGCGAGCAGTACTTC
CASSGGTGRSEQYF
>TRBV7-2|15|-|few|TRBJ2-7
TGTGCCAGCAGCCAAAGCTTGGGGCTCTCCTACGAGCAGTACTTC
CASSQSLGLSYEQYF
>TRBV20-1|14|-|many|TRBJ1-1
TGCAGTGCTTACCCCCCCGACAAGAACACTGAAGCTTTCTTT
CSAYPPDKNTEAFF
>TRBV19|14|TRBD1|-|TRBJ1-1
TGTGCCAGTACTATAACAGGGGGAGGCACTGAAGCTTTCTTT
CASTITGGGTEAFF
>TRBV5-1|17|-|few|TRBJ2-6
TGCGCCAGCAGCTTGGAGCCATTGCCGAAAAGGGCCAACGTCCTGACTTTC
CASSLEPLPKRANVLTF
>TRBV28|14|TRBD2|many|TRBJ2-5
TGTGCCAGCAGCCGTACTAGCGGGAAAGAGACCCAGTACTTC
CASSRTSGKETQYF
>TRBV18|15|TRBD2|few|TRBJ2-7
TGTGCCAGCTCACCAAGACTAGCGGGCACCTACGAGCAGTACTTC
CASSPRLAGTYEQYF
>TRBV12-3/TRBV12-4|17|-|many|TRBJ2-3
TGTGCCAGCAGACCACCCGCGGGGTGGGCAAGCACAGATACGCAGTATTTT
CASRPPAGWASTDTQYF
>TRBV28|14|TRBD2|many|TRBJ2-7
TGTGCCAGCAGTCTACGAGCGGGAGGTTACGAGCAGTACTTC
CASSLRAGGYEQYF
>TRBV12-3/TRBV12-4|14|TRBD1|many|TRBJ1-1
TGTGCCAGCAGTTTGGGACAGGGGGGAAGAAAGGCTTTCTTT
CASSLGQGGRKAFF
>TRBV28|16|TRBD1|many|TRBJ1-6
TGTGCCAGCAGGCCATGGACAGGGTCGGGGAATTCACCCCTCCACTTT
CASRPWTGSGNSPLHF
>TRBV20-1|15|-|many|TRBJ2-2
TGCAGTGCTAGAGATGGGCTAGCGCTGACCGGGGAGCTGTTTTTT
CSARDGLALTGELFF
>TRBV6-2/TRBV6-3|15|TRBD1|many|TRBJ2-5
TGTGCCAGCAGTTACGCTCCGGGACAGCAGGAGACCCAGTACTTC
CASSYAPGQQETQYF
>TRBV20-1|14|-|many|TRBJ1-4
TGCAGTGCTAACAGGGACGCAACTAATGAAAAACTGTTTTTT
CSANRDATNEKLFF
>TRBV7-9|14|TRBD2|many|TRBJ2-5
TGTGCCAGCACTAGCGGGAGGTTCCAAGAGACCCAGTACTTC
CASTSGRFQETQYF
>TRBV29-1|14|-|-|TRBJ1-2
TGCAGCGTCTCTCCGGTAGTGGGGCGGTATGGCTACACCTTC
CSVSPVVGRYGYTF
>TRBV15|12|-|many|TRBJ1-1
TGTGCCACCAGTTATGAGGGTTTTGAAGCTTTCTTT
CATSYEGFEAFF
>TRBV28|15|-|many|TRBJ1-2
TGTGCCAGCAGTCCCCGTTCAGAACAGGGAAGTGGCTACACCTTC
CASSPRSEQGSGYTF
>TRBV20-1|13|-|many|TRBJ1-2
TGCAGTGCGGAGACAGTGGCAGAAAATGGCTACACCTTC
CSAETVAENGYTF
>TRBV18|16|TRBD1|many|TRBJ2-7
TGTGCCAGCTCAGGAATAGGGGACAGGGACCTCTACGAGCAGTACTTC
CASSGIGDRDLYEQYF